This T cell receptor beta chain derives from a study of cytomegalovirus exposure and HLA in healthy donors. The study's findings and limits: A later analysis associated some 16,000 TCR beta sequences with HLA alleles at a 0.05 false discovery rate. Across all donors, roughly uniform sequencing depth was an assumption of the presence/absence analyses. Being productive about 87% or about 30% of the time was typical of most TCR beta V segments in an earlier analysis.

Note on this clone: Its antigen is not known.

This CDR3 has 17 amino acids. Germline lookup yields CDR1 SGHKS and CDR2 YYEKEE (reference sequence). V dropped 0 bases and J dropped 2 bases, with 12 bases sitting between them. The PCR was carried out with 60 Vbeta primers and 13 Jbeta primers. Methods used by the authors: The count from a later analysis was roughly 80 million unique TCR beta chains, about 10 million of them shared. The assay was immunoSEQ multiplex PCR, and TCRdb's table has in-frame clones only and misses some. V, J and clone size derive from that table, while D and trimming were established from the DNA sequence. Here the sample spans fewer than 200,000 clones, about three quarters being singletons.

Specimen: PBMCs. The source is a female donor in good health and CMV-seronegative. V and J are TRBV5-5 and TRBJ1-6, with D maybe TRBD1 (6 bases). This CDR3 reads CASSLGGRGPYNSPLHF. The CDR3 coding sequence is TGTGCCAGCAGCTTGGGGGGCAGGGGCCCCTATAATTCACCCCTCCACTTT.